A selection of T cell receptor beta chains follows, all from one sample in a study of T cell repertoires in cytomegalovirus infection. TCRdb re-called the reads with MiXCR, one entry per CDR3 protein. The sample consists of fewer than 550,000 distinct CDR3 sequences, about 33% of them appearing once. Sequencing was performed on PBMCs. These receptors were obtained from a human donor in good health (CMV status not recorded). Some clones in this sample may be carry-over from other donors' samples. The CDR3 runs from the conserved cysteine through the conserved F or W. A D gene is named only where the DNA matches it firmly. The size entry is marked missing in some rows and otherwise reads once, few, many or a size class.

clone size	D gene	V gene	J gene	CDR3 protein	CDR3 DNA
few	TRBD1	TRBV20-1	TRBJ1-1	CSARGGSGTGNTEAFF	TGCAGTGCTAGAGGAGGCTCCGGGACAGGGAACACTGAAGCTTTCTTT
many	-	TRBV7-2	TRBJ1-1	CASSLDSRPIAFF	TGTGCCAGCAGCTTGGACAGCCGGCCTATAGCTTTCTTT
once	-	TRBV20-1	TRBJ2-3	CSARVMGGPLDKQYF	TGCAGTGCTAGAGTAATGGGGGGTCCGTTGGATAAGCAGTATTTT
-	TRBD2	TRBV11-2	TRBJ2-1	CASSGGTSGLSSYNEQFF	TGTGCCAGCAGCGGGGGGACTAGCGGGTTGAGCTCCTACAATGAGCAGTTCTTC
few	-	TRBV5-8	TRBJ2-1	CASSLAQGYSYNEQFF	TGTGCCAGCAGCTTGGCCCAAGGTTACTCCTACAATGAGCAGTTCTTC
many	-	TRBV28	TRBJ1-5	CASSLLGSNQPQHF	TGTGCCAGCAGCTTACTCGGTAGCAATCAGCCCCAGCATTTT
few	TRBD2	TRBV7-2	TRBJ2-1	CASSDRLAGSNEQFF	TGTGCCAGCAGCGATCGACTAGCGGGGAGCAATGAGCAGTTCTTC
many	TRBD1	TRBV7-2	TRBJ2-4	CASSAQTGTGILAKNIQYF	TGTGCCAGCAGCGCCCAAACCGGGACAGGGATCCTAGCCAAAAACATTCAGTACTTC
many	-	TRBV6-1	TRBJ2-7	CASSAGQAGSYEQYF	TGTGCCAGCAGTGCCGGCCAGGCCGGCTCCTACGAGCAGTACTTC
once	TRBD2	TRBV20-1	TRBJ2-1	CSAGFSAGGAYNEQFF	TGCAGTGCTGGATTTTCAGCGGGGGGGGCCTACAATGAGCAGTTCTTC
few	TRBD1	TRBV20-1	TRBJ1-4	CSARDLQGADEKLFF	TGCAGTGCTAGAGACCTACAGGGGGCTGATGAAAAACTGTTTTTT
-	-	TRBV6-1	TRBJ1-3	CASREGDRGMTYSGNTIYF	TGTGCCAGCAGGGAAGGTGACCGAGGGATGACCTACTCTGGAAACACCATATATTTT
-	-	TRBV18	TRBJ1-3	CASSPQGELRSGNTIYF	TGTGCCAGCTCACCCCAAGGAGAGCTCCGCTCTGGAAACACCATATATTTT
-	-	TRBV29-1	TRBJ1-3	CSGMRDSGNTIYF	TGCAGCGGAATGCGTGACTCTGGAAACACCATATATTTT
-	TRBD1	TRBV6-5	TRBJ1-4	CASSYSEGALGEKLFF	TGTGCCAGCAGTTACTCGGAGGGGGCACTTGGTGAAAAACTGTTTTTT
-	-	TRBV12-3/TRBV12-4	TRBJ1-1	CASSLGALIMNTEAFF	TGTGCCAGCAGTTTAGGGGCCCTTATTATGAACACTGAAGCTTTCTTT
-	-	TRBV28	TRBJ1-2	CASSADPGYGYTF	TGTGCCAGCAGTGCCGACCCGGGCTATGGCTACACCTTC
once	-	TRBV20-1	TRBJ1-5	CSARSLGQLNQPQHF	TGCAGTGCTAGAAGTCTCGGACAGTTAAATCAGCCCCAGCATTTT
few	-	TRBV6-1	TRBJ2-4	CASSEGRVGGLAKNIQYF	TGTGCCAGCAGTGAAGGGAGGGTGGGGGGGCTAGCCAAAAACATTCAGTACTTC
-	-	TRBV5-6	TRBJ1-5	CASSSRGDGHSNQPQHF	TGTGCCAGCAGTTCCCGGGGGGACGGACATAGCAATCAGCCCCAGCATTTT
many	TRBD1	TRBV7-9	TRBJ2-7	CASSLEGTGGGEQYF	TGTGCCAGCAGCTTAGAAGGGACAGGGGGCGGCGAGCAGTACTTC
many	-	TRBV3-1	TRBJ1-1	CASSQDLGANTEAFF	TGTGCCAGCAGCCAAGATCTGGGGGCCAACACTGAAGCTTTCTTT
-	TRBD1	TRBV4-3	TRBJ2-7	CASSTRQGVDEQYF	TGCGCCAGCAGCACCAGACAGGGGGTGGACGAGCAGTACTTC
-	-	TRBV20-1	TRBJ1-6	CSARQGSGSPLHF	TGCAGTGCTAGACAGGGTTCGGGATCACCCCTCCACTTT
-	TRBD1	TRBV5-1	TRBJ2-5	CASSPGTGIFGETQYF	TGCGCCAGCAGCCCAGGGACAGGGATTTTCGGAGAGACCCAGTACTTC
-	-	TRBV7-8	TRBJ1-4	CASSYNRRNLFF	TGTGCCAGCAGCTACAACAGGCGAAACTTGTTTTTT
-	-	TRBV6-6	TRBJ1-4	CASSYVREVGEKLFF	TGTGCCAGCAGTTACGTGCGTGAGGTTGGTGAAAAACTGTTTTTT
few	-	TRBV27	TRBJ1-5	CASSPGTQPQHF	TGTGCCAGCAGTCCAGGGACTCAGCCCCAGCATTTT
-	-	TRBV6-6	TRBJ1-1	CASSYSMAPQGEAFF	TGTGCCAGCAGTTACTCGATGGCCCCCCAGGGTGAAGCTTTCTTT
-	-	TRBV12-3/TRBV12-4	TRBJ2-6	CASSLGDYHTSGANVLTF	TGTGCCAGCAGCTTGGGAGACTACCATACCTCTGGGGCCAACGTCCTGACTTTC
-	-	TRBV4-3	TRBJ2-3	CASSHNPQSSRTDTQYF	TGCGCCAGCAGCCATAACCCTCAAAGCTCCCGCACAGATACGCAGTATTTT
many	TRBD1	TRBV12-3/TRBV12-4	TRBJ1-5	CASRPGQGRNQPQHF	TGTGCCAGCAGGCCGGGACAGGGGAGGAATCAGCCCCAGCATTTT
-	TRBD2	TRBV20-1	TRBJ2-3	CSEGLAGALSTDTQYF	TGCAGCGAGGGACTAGCGGGGGCCCTTAGCACAGATACGCAGTATTTT
few	-	TRBV5-4	TRBJ2-3	CASSLGTTLRWYF	TGTGCCAGCAGCTTGGGGACTACCCTCCGTTGGTATTTT
-	-	TRBV6-1	TRBJ1-1	CASSEASQNTEAFF	TGTGCCAGCAGTGAAGCGAGTCAGAACACTGAAGCTTTCTTT
many	-	TRBV7-9	TRBJ1-1	CASSLAQTEAFF	TGTGCCAGCAGCTTAGCACAGACTGAAGCTTTCTTT
-	TRBD1	TRBV19	TRBJ1-4	CASSMGQHEKLFF	TGTGCCAGTAGTATGGGACAGCACGAAAAACTGTTTTTT
-	TRBD1	TRBV28	TRBJ2-5	CASSLRRQGAWVTQYF	TGTGCCAGCAGTCTCCGAAGACAGGGGGCGTGGGTGACCCAGTACTTC
few	TRBD2	TRBV7-2	TRBJ2-2	CASTTTQLAGVNTGELFF	TGTGCCAGCACCACCACCCAACTAGCGGGAGTGAACACCGGGGAGCTGTTTTTT
-	TRBD2	TRBV7-2	TRBJ2-3	CASSPRRGGGGASTETQCF	TGTGCCAGCAGCCCTCGGCGCGGCGGGGGGGGTGCTAGCACAGAGACGCAGTGTTTT
many	-	TRBV7-2	TRBJ2-7	CASSLLTGPYEQYF	TGTGCCAGCAGCTTACTCACGGGACCCTACGAGCAGTACTTC
-	-	TRBV6-6	TRBJ1-5	CASSYSGDIGNQPQHF	TGTGCCAGCAGTTATTCGGGGGATATTGGCAATCAGCCCCAGCATTTT
once	-	TRBV7-4	TRBJ1-1	CASSLADAGINTEAFF	TGTGCCAGCAGCTTAGCTGACGCAGGGATTAACACTGAAGCTTTCTTT
-	-	TRBV5-1	TRBJ1-1	CASSLGREYSSNTEAFF	TGCGCCAGCAGCTTGGGCCGGGAATACTCTTCGAACACTGAAGCTTTCTTT